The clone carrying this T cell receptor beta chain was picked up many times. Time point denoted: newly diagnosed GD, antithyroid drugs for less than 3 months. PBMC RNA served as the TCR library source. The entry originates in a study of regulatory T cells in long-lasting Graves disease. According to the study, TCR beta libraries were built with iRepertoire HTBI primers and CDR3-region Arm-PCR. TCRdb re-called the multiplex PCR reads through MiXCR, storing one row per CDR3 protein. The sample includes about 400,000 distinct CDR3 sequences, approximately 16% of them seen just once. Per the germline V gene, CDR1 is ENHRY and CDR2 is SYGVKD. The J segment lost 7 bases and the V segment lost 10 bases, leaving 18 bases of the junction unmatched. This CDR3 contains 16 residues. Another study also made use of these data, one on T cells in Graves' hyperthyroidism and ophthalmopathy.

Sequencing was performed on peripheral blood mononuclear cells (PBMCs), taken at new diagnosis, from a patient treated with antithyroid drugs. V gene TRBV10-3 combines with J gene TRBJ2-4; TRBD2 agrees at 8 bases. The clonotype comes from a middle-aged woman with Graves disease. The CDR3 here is CASGTPGGGLDNIQYF. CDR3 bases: TGTGCCAGCGGAACCCCCGGGGGGGGGTTGGACAACATTCAGTACTTC.